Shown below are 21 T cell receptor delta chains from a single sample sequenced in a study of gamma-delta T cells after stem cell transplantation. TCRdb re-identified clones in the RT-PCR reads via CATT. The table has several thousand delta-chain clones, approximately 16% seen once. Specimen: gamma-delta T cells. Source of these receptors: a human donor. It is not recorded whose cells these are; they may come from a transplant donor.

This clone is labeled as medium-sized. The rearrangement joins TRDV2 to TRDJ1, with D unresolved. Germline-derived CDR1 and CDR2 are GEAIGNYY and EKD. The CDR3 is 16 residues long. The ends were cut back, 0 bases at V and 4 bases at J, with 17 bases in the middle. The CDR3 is CACDTVLRGSSDKLIF. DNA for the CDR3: TGTGCCTGTGACACCGTGTTGCGAGGATCGAGCGATAAACTCATCTTT.

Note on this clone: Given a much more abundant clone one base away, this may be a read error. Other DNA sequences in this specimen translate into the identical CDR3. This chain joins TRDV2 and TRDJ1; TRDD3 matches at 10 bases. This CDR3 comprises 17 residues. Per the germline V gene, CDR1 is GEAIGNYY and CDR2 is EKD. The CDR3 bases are TGTGCCTGTGACAAACTACTGGGGGATTTTTTTAATTGGGAACTCATCTTC. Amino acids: CACDKLLGDFFNWELIF.

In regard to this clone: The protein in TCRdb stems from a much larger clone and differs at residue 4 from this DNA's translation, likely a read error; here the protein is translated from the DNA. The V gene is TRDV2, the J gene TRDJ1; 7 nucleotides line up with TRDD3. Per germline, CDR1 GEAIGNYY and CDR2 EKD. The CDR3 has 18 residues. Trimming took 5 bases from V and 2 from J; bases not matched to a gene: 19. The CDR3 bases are TGTGCCTGTGGTCCTCTGAACTGGGGCCCCGAGAGGACCGATAAACTCATCTTT. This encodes CACGPLNWGPERTDKLIF.

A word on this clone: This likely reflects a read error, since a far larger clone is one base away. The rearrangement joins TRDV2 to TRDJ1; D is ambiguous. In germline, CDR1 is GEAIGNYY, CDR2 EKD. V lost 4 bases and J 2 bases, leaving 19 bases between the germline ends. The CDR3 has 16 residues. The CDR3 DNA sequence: TGTGCCTGTGAAACCCTCTCTGGACGCTTGACCGATAAACTCATCTTT. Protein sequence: CACETLSGRLTDKLIF.

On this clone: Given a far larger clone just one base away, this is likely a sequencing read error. The CDR3 is CACSPLSLDKLIF. CDR3 DNA sequence: TGTGCCTGTTCTCCACTGAGCCTCGATAAACTCATCTTT. The V call is TRDV2, the J call TRDJ1; D not certain. There are 13 residues in the CDR3. V gave up 6 bases and J gave up 4 bases, with 14 bases separating them. CDR1 is GEAIGNYY and CDR2 is EKD in the germline V gene.

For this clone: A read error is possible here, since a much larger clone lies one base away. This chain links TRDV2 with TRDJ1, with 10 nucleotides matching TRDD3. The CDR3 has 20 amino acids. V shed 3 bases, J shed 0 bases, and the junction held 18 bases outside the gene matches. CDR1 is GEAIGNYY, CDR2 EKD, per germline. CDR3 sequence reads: CACDPVRGDTTHHYTDKLIF. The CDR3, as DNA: TGTGCCTGTGACCCAGTCAGGGGGGATACGACGCATCATTACACCGATAAACTCATCTTT.

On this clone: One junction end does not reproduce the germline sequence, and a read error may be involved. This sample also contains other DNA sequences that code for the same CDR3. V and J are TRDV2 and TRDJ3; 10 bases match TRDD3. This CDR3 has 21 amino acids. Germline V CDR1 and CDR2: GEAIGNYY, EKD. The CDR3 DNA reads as TGTGCCTGTGACACCGCGGGACTGGGGGATCCCGGCCAGCGGGACACCCGGCAGATGTTTTTC. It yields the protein CACDTAGLGDPGQRDTRQMFF.

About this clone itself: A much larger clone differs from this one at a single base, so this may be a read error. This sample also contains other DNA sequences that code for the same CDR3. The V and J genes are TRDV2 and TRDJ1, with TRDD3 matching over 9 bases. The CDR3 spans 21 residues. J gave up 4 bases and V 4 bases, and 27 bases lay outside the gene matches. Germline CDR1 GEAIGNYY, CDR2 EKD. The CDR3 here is CACDTLLPAADVLGDLDKLIF. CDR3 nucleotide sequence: TGTGCCTGTGATACTCTCCTTCCCGCTGCCGATGTGCTGGGGGATCTCGATAAACTCATCTTT.

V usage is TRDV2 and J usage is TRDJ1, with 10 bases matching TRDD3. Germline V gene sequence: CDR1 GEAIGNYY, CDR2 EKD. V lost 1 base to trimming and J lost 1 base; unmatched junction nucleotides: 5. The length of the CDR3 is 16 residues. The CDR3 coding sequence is TGTGCCTGTGACACGGTGGGGGATACCGTCACCGATAAACTCATCTTT. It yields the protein CACDTVGDTVTDKLIF.

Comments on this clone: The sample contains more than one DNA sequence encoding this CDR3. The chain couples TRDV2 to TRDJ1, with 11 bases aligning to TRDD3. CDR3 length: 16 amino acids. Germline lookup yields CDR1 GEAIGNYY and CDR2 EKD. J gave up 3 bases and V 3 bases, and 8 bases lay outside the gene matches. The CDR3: CACDSLLGDTSDKLIF. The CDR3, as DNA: TGTGCCTGTGACTCCCTGCTGGGGGATACATCCGATAAACTCATCTTT.

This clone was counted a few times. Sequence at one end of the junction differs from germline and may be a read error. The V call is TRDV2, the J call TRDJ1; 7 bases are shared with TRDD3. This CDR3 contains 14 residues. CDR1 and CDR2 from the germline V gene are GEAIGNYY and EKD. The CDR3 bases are TGTGCCCGTGACACCTTACTGGGGACCGATAAACTCATCTTT. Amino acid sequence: CARDTLLGTDKLIF.

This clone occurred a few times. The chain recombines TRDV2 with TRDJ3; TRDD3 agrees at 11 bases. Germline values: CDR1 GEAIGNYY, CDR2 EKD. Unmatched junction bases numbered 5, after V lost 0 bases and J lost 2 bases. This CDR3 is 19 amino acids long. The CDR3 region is CACDTLGDTGPWDTRQMFF. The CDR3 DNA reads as TGTGCCTGTGACACCCTGGGGGATACCGGACCCTGGGACACCCGACAGATGTTTTTC.

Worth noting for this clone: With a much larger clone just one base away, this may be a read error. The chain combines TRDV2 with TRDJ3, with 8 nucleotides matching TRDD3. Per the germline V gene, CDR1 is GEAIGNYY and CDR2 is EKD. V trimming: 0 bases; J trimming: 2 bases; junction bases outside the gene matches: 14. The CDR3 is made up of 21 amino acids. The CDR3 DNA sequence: TGTGCCTGTGACACCGCGGTAATGGGGGATTCTCGAACCTGGGACACCCGACAGATGTTTTTC. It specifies CACDTAVMGDSRTWDTRQMFF.

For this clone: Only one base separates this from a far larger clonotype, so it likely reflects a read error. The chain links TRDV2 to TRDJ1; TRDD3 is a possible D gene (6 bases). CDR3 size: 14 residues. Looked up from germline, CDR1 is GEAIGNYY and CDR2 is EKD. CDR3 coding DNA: TGTGCCTGTGAAACCGTGGGGATCACCGATGAACTCATCTTT. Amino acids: CACETVGITDELIF.

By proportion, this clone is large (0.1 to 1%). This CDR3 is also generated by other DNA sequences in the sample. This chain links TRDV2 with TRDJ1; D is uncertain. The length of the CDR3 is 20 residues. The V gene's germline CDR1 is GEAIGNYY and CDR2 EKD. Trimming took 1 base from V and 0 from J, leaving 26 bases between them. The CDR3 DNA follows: TGTGCCTGTGACACGATAACAGTAGCCGACCGAGGGAATAACACCGATAAACTCATCTTT. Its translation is CACDTITVADRGNNTDKLIF.

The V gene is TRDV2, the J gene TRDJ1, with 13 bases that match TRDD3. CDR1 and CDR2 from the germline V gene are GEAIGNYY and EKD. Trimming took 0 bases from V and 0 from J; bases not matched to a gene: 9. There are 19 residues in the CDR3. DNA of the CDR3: TGTGCCTGTGACACCGTCCATACTGGGGGATACGGGAACACCGATAAACTCATCTTT. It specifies CACDTVHTGGYGNTDKLIF.

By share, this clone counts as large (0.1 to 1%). The CDR3 reads CACDTLGDKNDDKLIF. The CDR3, as DNA: TGTGCCTGTGACACGCTGGGGGATAAGAACGACGATAAACTCATCTTT. The rearrangement joins TRDV2 to TRDJ1; 10 bases align to TRDD3. Germline V gene data show CDR1 as GEAIGNYY and CDR2 as EKD. CDR3 length: 16 amino acids. Unmatched junction bases numbered 8, after V lost 1 base and J lost 4 bases.

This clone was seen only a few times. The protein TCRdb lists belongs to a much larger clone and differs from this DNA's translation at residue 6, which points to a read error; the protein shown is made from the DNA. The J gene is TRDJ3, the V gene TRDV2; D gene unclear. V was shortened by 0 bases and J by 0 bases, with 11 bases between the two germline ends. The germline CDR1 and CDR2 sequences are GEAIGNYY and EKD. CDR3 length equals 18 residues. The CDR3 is CACDTDGPSSWDTRQMFF. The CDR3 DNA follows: TGTGCCTGTGACACCGACGGCCCGAGCTCCTGGGACACCCGACAGATGTTTTTC.

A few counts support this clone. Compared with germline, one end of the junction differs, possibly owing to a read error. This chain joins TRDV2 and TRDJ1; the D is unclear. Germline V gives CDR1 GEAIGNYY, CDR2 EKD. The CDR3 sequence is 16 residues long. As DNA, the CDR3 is TGTGCCTGTGACCCCTTGGCGGGGCGTTACACCGATAAACCCATCTTT. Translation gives CACDPLAGRYTDKPIF.

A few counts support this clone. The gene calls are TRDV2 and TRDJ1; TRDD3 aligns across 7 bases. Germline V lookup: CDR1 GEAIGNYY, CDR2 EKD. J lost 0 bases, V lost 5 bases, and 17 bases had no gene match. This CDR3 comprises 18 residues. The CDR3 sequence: CACGNLGAQGRYTDKLIF. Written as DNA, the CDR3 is TGTGCCTGTGGCAACCTGGGGGCTCAAGGTCGGTACACCGATAAACTCATCTTT.

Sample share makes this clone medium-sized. CDR3 DNA: TGTGCCTGTGACACAGTCACCAGGCTGGGGGATACGCTACAGTCCGATAAACTCATCTTT. Protein: CACDTVTRLGDTLQSDKLIF. The rearrangement links TRDV2 to TRDJ1; 12 nucleotides match TRDD3. The CDR3 sequence is 20 residues long. V lost 1 base and J lost 3; bases outside the gene matches: 17. Germline CDR1 and CDR2: GEAIGNYY and EKD.